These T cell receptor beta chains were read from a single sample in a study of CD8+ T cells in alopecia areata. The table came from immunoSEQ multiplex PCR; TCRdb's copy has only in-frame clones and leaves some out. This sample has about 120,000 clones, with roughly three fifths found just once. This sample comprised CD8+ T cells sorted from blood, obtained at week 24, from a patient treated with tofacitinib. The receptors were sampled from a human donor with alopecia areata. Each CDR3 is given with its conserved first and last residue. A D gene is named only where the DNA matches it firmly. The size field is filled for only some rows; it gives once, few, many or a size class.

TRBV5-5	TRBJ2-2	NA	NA	TGTGCCATATCCCCGAAGGGAAAGGGGACCGGGGAGCTGTTTTTT	CAISPKGKGTGELFF
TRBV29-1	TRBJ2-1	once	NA	TGCAGCGTTGTGGAGGGGTACAATGAGCAGTTCTTC	CSVVEGYNEQFF
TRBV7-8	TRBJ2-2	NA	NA	TGTGCCAGCAGTGGGATTAAAGGGTTGGACACCGGGGAGCTGTTTTTT	CASSGIKGLDTGELFF
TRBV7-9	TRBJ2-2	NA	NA	TGTGCCAGCAGCTCAGGGACCGGGGAGCTGTTTTTT	CASSSGTGELFF
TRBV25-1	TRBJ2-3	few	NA	TGTGCCAGCAGTTGGCAGCGCACAGATACGCAGTATTTT	CASSWQRTDTQYF
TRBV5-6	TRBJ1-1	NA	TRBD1	TGTGCCAGCAGCGACCAGGGGGCTGAAGCTTTCTTT	CASSDQGAEAFF
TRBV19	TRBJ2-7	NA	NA	TGTGCCAGTAGTACGACGGTCCTCTACGAGCAGTACTTC	CASSTTVLYEQYF
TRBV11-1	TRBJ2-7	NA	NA	TGTGCCAGCAGCTTAGCTGACCTCTACGAGCAGTACTTC	CASSLADLYEQYF
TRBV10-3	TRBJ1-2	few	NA	TGTGCCATCGGGGGACAAGGCCCCCCTATAAACTATGGCTACACCTTC	CAIGGQGPPINYGYTF
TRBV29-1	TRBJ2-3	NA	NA	TGCAGCGTTGTTGGGGATCGCCATGGCACAGATACGCAGTATTTT	CSVVGDRHGTDTQYF
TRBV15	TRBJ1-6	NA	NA	TGTGCCACCAGCAGAGTACGGGGTTCACCCCTCCACTTT	CATSRVRGSPLHF
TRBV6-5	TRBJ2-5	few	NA	TGTGCCAGCAGTTACTCGAGTGGTGAAGAGACCCAGTACTTC	CASSYSSGEETQYF
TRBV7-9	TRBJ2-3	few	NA	TGTGCCAGCAGCTTACAACGGAACACAGATACGCAGTATTTT	CASSLQRNTDTQYF
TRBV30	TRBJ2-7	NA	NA	TGTGCCTGGAGAGGTGACGAGCAGTACTTC	CAWRGDEQYF
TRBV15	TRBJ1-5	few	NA	TGTGCCACCAGCAGAGAAACAGGGCATCAGCCCCAGCATTTT	CATSRETGHQPQHF
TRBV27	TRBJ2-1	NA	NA	TGTGCCAGCAGTCGGGACGGAAAATACAATGAGCAGTTCTTC	CASSRDGKYNEQFF
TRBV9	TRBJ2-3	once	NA	TGTGCCAGCAGGCCAACAGGGACAGATACGCAGTATTTT	CASRPTGTDTQYF
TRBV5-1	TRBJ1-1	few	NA	TGCGCCAGCAGCTTGGAGGGAGGCACTGAAGCTTTCTTT	CASSLEGGTEAFF
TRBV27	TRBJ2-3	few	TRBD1	TGTGCCAGCAGTTCCCCCGACAGGGTGGGCACAGATACGCAGTATTTT	CASSSPDRVGTDTQYF
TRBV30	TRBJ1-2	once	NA	TGTGCCTGGAGTGTTATTAAGGACTATGGCTACACCTTC	CAWSVIKDYGYTF
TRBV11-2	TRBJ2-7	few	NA	TGTGCCAGCAGGTATAGGGTCCAGGACCCCTACGAGCAGTACTTC	CASRYRVQDPYEQYF
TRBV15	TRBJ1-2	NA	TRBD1	TGTGCCACCAGCCTTACGGGACAGGGTGGCTACACCTTC	CATSLTGQGGYTF
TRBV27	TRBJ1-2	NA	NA	TGTGCCAGCAGTTCCTGGGGGGAAGGCTATGGCTACACCTTC	CASSSWGEGYGYTF
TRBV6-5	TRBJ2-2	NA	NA	TGTGCCAGCAGCCCAGACACCGGGGAGCTGTTTTTT	CASSPDTGELFF
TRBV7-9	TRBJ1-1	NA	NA	TGTGCCAGCAGCTTAGCGTTGACCCCACAGAACACTGAAGCTTTCTTT	CASSLALTPQNTEAFF
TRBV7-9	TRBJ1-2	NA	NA	TGTGCCAGCAGCTTCCCCTTACAGGAATCCTATGGCTACACCTTC	CASSFPLQESYGYTF
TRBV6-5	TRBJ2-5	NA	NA	TGTGCCAGCAGTTACTCGTCGGGCGATACGAAAGAGACCCAGTACTTC	CASSYSSGDTKETQYF
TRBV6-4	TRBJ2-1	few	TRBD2	TGTGCCAGCAGCGCGGGACTAGAATACAATGAGCAGTTCTTC	CASSAGLEYNEQFF
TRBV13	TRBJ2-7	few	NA	TGTGCCAGCAGCTCAGAAGGGGATTTGGCCTACGAGCAGTACTTC	CASSSEGDLAYEQYF
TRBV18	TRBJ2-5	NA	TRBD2	TGTGCCAGCTTTCCCCGTGAGCGGGGCTTTCAAGAGACCCAGTACTTC	CASFPRERGFQETQYF
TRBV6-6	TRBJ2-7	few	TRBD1	TGTGCCAGCAGTTACCCAAGGGACAGCTCCTACGAGCAGTACTTC	CASSYPRDSSYEQYF
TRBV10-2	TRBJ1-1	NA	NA	TGCGCCAGCAGTGAGGAGTCGAGGAACACTGAAGCTTTCTTT	CASSEESRNTEAFF
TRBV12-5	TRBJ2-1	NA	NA	TGTGCTAGTGGTTCTATCGAGACCCGCTACAATGAGCAGTTCTTC	CASGSIETRYNEQFF
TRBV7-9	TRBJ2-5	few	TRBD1	TGTGCCAGCAGCGCCTCCAGGGGGCAGGGCTTGGAAGAGACCCAGTACTTC	CASSASRGQGLEETQYF
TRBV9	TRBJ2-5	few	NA	TGTGCCAGCAGCGTAGAGGGCAGTTTCCAAGAGACCCAGTACTTC	CASSVEGSFQETQYF
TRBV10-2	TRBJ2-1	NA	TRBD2	TGCGCCAGCAGTCAACTAGCGGGCCTTAGCAATGAGCAGTTCTTC	CASSQLAGLSNEQFF
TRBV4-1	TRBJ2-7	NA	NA	TGCGCCAGCAGCCAAGCCCACAGGGAAACGAACGAGCAGTACTTC	CASSQAHRETNEQYF
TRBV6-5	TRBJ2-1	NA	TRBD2	TGTGCCAGCACATCCCGCGGGGGGTCCTACAATGAGCAGTTCTTC	CASTSRGGSYNEQFF
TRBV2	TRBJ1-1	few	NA	TGTGCCAGCAGTGTGGCGAACACTGAAGCTTTCTTT	CASSVANTEAFF
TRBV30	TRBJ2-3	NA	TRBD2	TGTGCCTGGAGTCTAACGAGGACTAGCGCTAGCACAGATACGCAGTATTTT	CAWSLTRTSASTDTQYF
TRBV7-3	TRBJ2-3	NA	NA	TGTGCCAGCAGCTCCGTAGGGCGCACAGATACGCAGTATTTT	CASSSVGRTDTQYF
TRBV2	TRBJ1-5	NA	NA	TGTGCCAGCAGTGAAAGGCAGGTTGATCAGCCCCAGCATTTT	CASSERQVDQPQHF
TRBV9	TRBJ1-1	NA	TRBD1	TGTGCCAGCAGCCCACGGTGGGACAGGGGGCGAGCTGAAGCTTTCTTT	CASSPRWDRGRAEAFF
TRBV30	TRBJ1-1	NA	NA	TGTGCCTGGAGCAAGACTGCCCTGAACACTGAAGCTTTCTTT	CAWSKTALNTEAFF
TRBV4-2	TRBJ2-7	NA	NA	TGTGCCAGCAGCCAAGGATGGGACGGGGCAGACTCCTACGAGCAGTACTTC	CASSQGWDGADSYEQYF
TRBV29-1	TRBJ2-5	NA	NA	TGCAGCGCCCACGGGGACCGAGAGACCCAGTACTTC	CSAHGDRETQYF
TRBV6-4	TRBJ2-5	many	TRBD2	TGTGCCAGCAGTGAATTAGCGGGGGCCCAAGAGACCCAGTACTTC	CASSELAGAQETQYF
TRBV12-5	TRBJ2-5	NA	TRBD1	TGTGCTAGTGGCCATGGACAGGGCCTATACCAAGAGACCCAGTACTTC	CASGHGQGLYQETQYF
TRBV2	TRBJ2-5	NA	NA	TGTGCCAGCAGTAAACCGGGGGGCCCACAAGAGACCCAGTACTTC	CASSKPGGPQETQYF